The 13 T cell receptor beta chains below were found in one sample sequenced in a study of T-cell reconstitution after alpha-beta-depleted transplantation in children. For TCRbeta, the library was prepared with unique molecular identifiers. Each CDR3 protein gets one entry after TCRdb re-called the PCR reads with MiXCR. In the table there are about 590,000 distinct CDR3 sequences, approximately 12% of which are singletons. This specimen was PBMCs, mostly from graft donor cells, taken 360 days after TCRalphabeta/CD19-depleted stem cell transplant. These receptors originate from a male patient aged 5 to 17 who had a stem cell transplant for acute myeloid leukemia, so the T cells may come from the graft donor.

The chain carries TRBV12-3 or TRBV12-4 and TRBJ2-1; TRBD1 or TRBD2 may be the D gene (5 bases each). V lost 2 bases to trimming and J lost 6 bases, with 17 bases between them. This CDR3 region has 16 residues. The CDR3 reads CASSLLWGKWGNEQFF. The CDR3 nucleotides read TGTGCCAGCAGTTTACTATGGGGGAAGTGGGGCAATGAGCAGTTCTTC.

Ten or more counts support this clonotype. The chain combines TRBV29-1 with TRBJ2-7, with D perhaps TRBD2 (6 bases). This CDR3 region has 14 residues. Germline CDR1 and CDR2: SQVTM and ANQGSEA. The V gene lost 1 base and the J gene lost 2 bases, with 12 bases spanning the gap. The DNA of the CDR3 is TGCAGCGTTGAAGTAGGAGGGATACCCTACGAGCAGTACTTC. It yields the protein CSVEVGGIPYEQYF.

This clonotype was detected a few times. V gene TRBV5-1 combines with J gene TRBJ2-7; D tentatively fits TRBD1 or TRBD2 (6 bases each). V was clipped by 3 bases and J by 5 bases, with 15 bases between them. Per germline, CDR1 SGHRS and CDR2 YFSETQ. CDR3 size: 14 residues. The CDR3 loop is CASSSGALLHEQYF. CDR3 coding DNA: TGCGCCAGCAGCTCGGGGGCCCTACTCCACGAGCAGTACTTC.

The V and J genes are TRBV4-3 and TRBJ2-7, with D perhaps matching TRBD1 (6 bases). The CDR3 length is 15 residues. V lost 0 bases to trimming and J lost 4 bases, with 13 bases between them. Germline V lookup: CDR1 LGHNA, CDR2 YSLEER. The CDR3 sequence: CASSQEAARGYEQYF. The CDR3 DNA is TGCGCCAGCAGCCAAGAGGCGGCGAGGGGGTACGAGCAGTACTTC.

This clonotype has just a few counts. The gene calls are TRBV4-2 and TRBJ1-1, with 8 nucleotides matching TRBD1. The ends lost 5 bases at V and 4 bases at J; junction bases unmatched: 6. Germline CDR1 LGHNA, CDR2 YNFKEQ. The CDR3 totals 14 residues. The CDR3 here is CASSAQGAGTEAFF. CDR3 bases: TGTGCCAGCAGCGCTCAGGGGGCTGGCACTGAAGCTTTCTTT.

This sequence joins TRBV19 and TRBJ2-2; D is undetermined. Trimming removed 5 bases at V and 6 bases at J, with 10 bases between. This CDR3 region has 13 residues. Germline V gene lookup returns CDR1 LNHDA and CDR2 SQIVND (reference sequence). In DNA form, the CDR3 reads TGTGCCAGTAGTTTGCTGGTCTCCGGGGAGCTGTTTTTT. Protein: CASSLLVSGELFF.

The V and J genes are TRBV11-2 and TRBJ2-4; D gene unclear. Germline V lookup: CDR1 SGHAT, CDR2 FQNNGV. Trimming shortened V by 0 bases and J by 2 bases, and 11 bases separated the two germline ends. The CDR3 covers 16 residues. For the CDR3, the DNA is TGTGCCAGCAGCTTAGATCTAAGCAGGCCCAAAAACATTCAGTACTTC. This sequence encodes CASSLDLSRPKNIQYF. The full variable domain, completed using reference TRBV11-2 and TRBJ2-4, is EAGVAQSPRYKIIEKRQSVAFWCNPISGHATLYWYQQILGQGPKLLIQFQNNGVVDDSQLPKDRFSAERLKGVDSTLKIQPAKLEDSAVYLCASSLDLSRPKNIQYFGAGTRLSVL.

The genes are TRBV29-1 and TRBJ2-3, with D perhaps assigned TRBD1 or TRBD2 (5 bases each). Trimming stripped 6 bases from V and 2 bases from J, with 12 bases between. This CDR3 comprises 13 residues. Germline CDR1 is SQVTM and CDR2 is ANQGSEA. The CDR3 is CSVAGTYTDTQYF. The CDR3, as DNA: TGCAGCGTGGCCGGGACCTACACAGATACGCAGTATTTT.

The table lists this clonotype with a count of one. The DNA for the CDR3 is TGTGCCAGCAGCTTAGATCAGGGGAATGAAAAACTGTTTTTT. It specifies CASSLDQGNEKLFF. This rearrangement joins TRBV7-9 to TRBJ1-4; a weak D match, TRBD1 (6 bases). The CDR3 spans 14 residues. Trimming cost V 1 base and J 5 bases, with 8 bases left between them. CDR1 SEHNR and CDR2 FQNEAQ come from the germline V gene (reference sequence). Drawing the rest from reference TRBV7-9 and TRBJ1-4, the complete variable domain is DTGVSQNPRHKITKRGQNVTFRCDPISEHNRLYWYRQTLGQGPEFLTYFQNEAQLEKSRLLSDRFSAERPKGSFSTLEIQRTEQGDSAMYLCASSLDQGNEKLFFGSGTQLSVL.

This clonotype has more than one count but fewer than ten. The gene calls are TRBV5-1 and TRBJ2-7, with TRBD2 identical over 8 bases. V shed 10 bases and J 0 bases; nucleotides not matched to a gene: 6. Germline-derived CDR1 and CDR2 are SGHRS and YFSETQ. The CDR3 is 13 amino acids. CDR3 in amino acids: CAVSGTSSYEQYF. In DNA, the CDR3 is TGCGCCGTTAGCGGGACGAGCTCCTACGAGCAGTACTTC.

This clonotype has only a few counts. The CDR3: CATSDRLGLATQETQYF. The CDR3 DNA reads TGTGCCACCAGTGACCGGCTAGGACTAGCGACACAAGAGACCCAGTACTTC. The chain combines TRBV24-1 with TRBJ2-5; 9 bases are shared with TRBD2. V trimming: 4 bases; J trimming: 2 bases; junction bases outside the gene matches: 10. Germline assignment: CDR1 KGHDR and CDR2 SFDVKD. The CDR3 extends over 17 amino acids.

CDR3 protein: CASSQAPGQDSPLHF. The CDR3 coding sequence is TGCGCCAGCAGCCAGGCTCCGGGACAGGATTCACCCCTCCACTTT. The gene calls are TRBV4-3 and TRBJ1-6; 8 bases are a match to TRBD1. The CDR3 has 15 residues. Per germline, CDR1 LGHNA and CDR2 YSLEER. With V trimmed by 3 bases and J by 8 bases, 6 bases remained unmatched.

This clonotype has ten or more counts. The chain recombines TRBV7-9 with TRBJ2-2, with a tentative D call TRBD2 (5 bases). The CDR3 sequence is 13 residues long. Trimming removed 7 bases from V and 6 bases from J, with 12 bases in between. Germline lookup yields CDR1 SEHNR and CDR2 FQNEAQ (reference sequence). The CDR3 region has the DNA TGTGCCAGCATCCTCGGGATCCCCGGGGAGCTGTTTTTT. Amino acids: CASILGIPGELFF.